The T cell receptor (beta chain) described here comes from a study of OX40 agonist ivuxolimab in advanced cancers. Study summary: Recorded diagnoses for dose-escalation patients were hepatocellular carcinoma, melanoma, renal cell or head and neck cancer.

The method was immunoSEQ multiplex PCR; TCRdb's version includes in-frame clones alone and lacks a portion of them. In the table there are approximately 58,000 clones, less than 90% of which are singletons. As concerns this clone: The antigen is unknown.

Findings and caveats of the study: The antigen specificity of the peripheral T cells (those that were expanded) was not determined.

CDR1 is SQVTM, CDR2 ANQGSEA, per germline. Trimming took 8 bases from V and 7 from J; bases not matched to a gene: 5. CDR3 length: 11 residues. This receptor was identified in an adult with an advanced solid tumor such as melanoma, head and neck, liver or kidney cancer. Sequences were derived from CD4+ or CD8+ T cells sorted from blood, sampled in a trial of the OX40 agonist ivuxolimab. The chain is built from TRBV29-1 and TRBJ2-1; 7 bases fit TRBD1. As DNA, the CDR3 is TGCAGCAGCTCAGGGGGAAATGAGCAGTTCTTC. Encoded protein: CSSSGGNEQFF.